The 31 T cell receptor beta chains below were found in one sample sequenced in a study of regulatory T cells in long-lasting Graves disease. Sample time point: newly diagnosed GD, antithyroid drugs for less than 3 months. PBMC RNA served as the TCR library source. Both iRepertoire HTBI primers and Arm-PCR of CDR3 regions were used to build the TCR beta libraries. TCRdb independently ran MiXCR on the multiplex PCR reads; one entry per CDR3 protein. The sample has roughly 400,000 distinct CDR3 sequences; 15% are singletons. These sequences were also reported in another study, on T cells in Graves' hyperthyroidism and ophthalmopathy.

This specimen was peripheral blood mononuclear cells (PBMCs), taken at new diagnosis, from a patient treated with antithyroid drugs. These receptors were collected from a woman aged 35 to 49 with Graves disease.

The J gene is TRBJ2-1, the V gene TRBV5-6; TRBD2 matches at 9 bases. The CDR3 runs 17 residues. The trim removed 1 base at V and 2 bases at J, leaving 7 bases unmatched. Germline CDR1 SGHDT, CDR2 YYEEEE. The chain's CDR3 is CASSLPAGGLPYNEQFF. DNA for the CDR3: TGTGCCAGCAGCTTGCCAGCGGGAGGTCTGCCCTACAATGAGCAGTTCTTC.

This clonotype was seen many times. The gene calls are TRBV11-2 and TRBJ2-7; TRBD2 matches 10 bases. The germline V gene has CDR1 SGHAT and CDR2 FQNNGV. The CDR3 length is 18 residues. Trimming cost V 0 bases and J 7 bases; bases outside gene matches: 15. The CDR3 is CASSLDGLAGVPPEEQYF. The CDR3 bases are TGTGCCAGCAGCTTAGATGGGCTAGCGGGAGTCCCCCCGGAGGAGCAGTACTTC. Full variable domain (missing parts from reference TRBV11-2 and TRBJ2-7): EAGVAQSPRYKIIEKRQSVAFWCNPISGHATLYWYQQILGQGPKLLIQFQNNGVVDDSQLPKDRFSAERLKGVDSTLKIQPAKLEDSAVYLCASSLDGLAGVPPEEQYFGPGTRLTVT.

A remark on this clonotype: A read error may be the cause here, since a much bigger clone is one base away. The DNA of the CDR3 is TGCAGTGCATCCAGGACAGGGGACGAGCAGTACTTC. It translates to CSASRTGDEQYF. V gene TRBV20-1 combines with J gene TRBJ2-7; TRBD1 matches at 9 bases. Trimming cost V 6 bases and J 5 bases; bases outside gene matches: 5. Germline lookup yields CDR1 DFQATT and CDR2 SNEGSKA (reference sequence). There are 12 residues in the CDR3.

V usage is TRBV18 and J usage is TRBJ2-1; no reliable D call. The CDR3 is made up of 17 amino acids. Germline CDR1 KGHSH, CDR2 LQKENI. V shed 3 bases and J shed 2 bases, with 17 bases lying between them. CDR3 in amino acids: CASSPLDPSRTYNEQFF. CDR3 nucleotide sequence: TGTGCCAGCTCACCGCTAGACCCCTCCCGAACCTACAATGAGCAGTTCTTC.

This clonotype has only a few counts. This chain joins TRBV20-1 and TRBJ1-4; D may be TRBD1 (6 bases). V lost 0 bases and J lost 5, with 13 bases in between. The CDR3 contains 15 residues. CDR1 and CDR2 from the germline V gene are DFQATT and SNEGSKA (reference sequence). The CDR3 protein is CSARDLTGENEKLFF. The CDR3, as DNA: TGCAGTGCTAGAGATTTGACAGGCGAGAATGAAAAACTGTTTTTT.

The rearrangement links TRBV7-8 to TRBJ2-3, with 9 bases aligning to TRBD1. This CDR3 region has 15 residues. The V gene's germline CDR1 is SGHVS and CDR2 FQNEAQ. V lost 6 bases to trimming and J lost 8 bases; unmatched junction nucleotides: 12. DNA for the CDR3: TGTGCCAGCAGTTTAACAGGGGGCGTAGGGTTTACGCAGTATTTT. Residues: CASSLTGGVGFTQYF.

This clonotype was counted between two and nine times. CDR3 sequence reads: CASRPSGSGYEQYF. The CDR3 DNA follows: TGCGCCAGCAGGCCTAGCGGGAGTGGCTACGAGCAGTACTTC. V gene TRBV5-1 combines with J gene TRBJ2-7; 10 bases are shared with TRBD2. The CDR3 covers 14 residues. CDR1 is SGHRS, CDR2 YFSETQ, per germline. Losses at the gene ends were 5 bases for V and 3 bases for J; bases not matched to a gene: 5.

This clonotype was seen at least ten times. This chain uses TRBV7-8 with TRBJ2-1; D possibly corresponds to TRBD2 (5 bases). V was cut by 5 bases and J by 0 bases, with 11 bases left in between. The CDR3 sequence is 15 residues long. Germline V gene sequence: CDR1 SGHVS, CDR2 FQNEAQ. The CDR3 nucleotides read TGTGCCAGCAGCCCCTCCCGGGGCTCCTACAATGAGCAGTTCTTC. This gives the protein CASSPSRGSYNEQFF.

The sample holds many counts of this clonotype. The CDR3 reads CASLPSEGGLYGYTF. Here the CDR3 DNA reads TGTGCCAGCCTGCCGTCCGAGGGAGGGCTCTATGGCTACACCTTC. The V gene is TRBV6-1, the J gene TRBJ1-2; D gene ambiguous. CDR1 MNHNS and CDR2 SASEGT come from the germline V gene. V gave up 8 bases and J gave up 4 bases, with 20 bases separating them. The CDR3 length is 15 residues.

This clonotype was detected many times. The J gene is TRBJ2-7, the V gene TRBV20-1; 10 nucleotides match TRBD2. V shed 0 bases, J shed 0 bases, and the junction held 5 bases outside the gene matches. The CDR3 runs 16 residues. Germline V gene lookup returns CDR1 DFQATT and CDR2 SNEGSKA (reference sequence). The CDR3, as DNA: TGCAGTGCTAGAGATCCGACTAGCGGGTTCTCCTACGAGCAGTACTTC. Translation gives CSARDPTSGFSYEQYF.

This clonotype was recorded many times. The CDR3 nucleotides read TGTGCCACCAGCAGAGTTTGGCGGGAGGGCCGGATCATTCAGTACTTC. This codes for CATSRVWREGRIIQYF. The V call is TRBV15, the J call TRBJ2-4; TRBD2 matches at 9 bases. The ends lost 1 base at V and 9 bases at J; junction bases unmatched: 10. Germline loops: CDR1 LNHNV, CDR2 YYDKDF (reference sequence). This CDR3 spans 16 amino acids.

This clonotype showed up just a few times. The rearrangement uses TRBV6-7 and TRBJ2-7; 7 bases are shared with TRBD2. TRBV6-7 is given ORF status, its function remaining uncertain. After removal of 6 bases from V and 6 bases from J, the junction contained 5 bases not matched to a gene. There are 12 residues in the CDR3. Written as DNA, the CDR3 is TGTGCCAGCAGGACGCCTAGCGGCGAGCAGTACTTC. It codes for CASRTPSGEQYF.

This chain uses TRBV5-1 with TRBJ2-3, with D tentatively TRBD2 (5 bases). CDR1 is SGHRS, CDR2 YFSETQ, per germline. The CDR3 contains 15 residues. Deletions cut 0 bases from V and 0 bases from J, with 8 bases between. CDR3 nucleotide sequence: TGCGCCAGCAGCTTGGCTCAGCGGAGCACAGATACGCAGTATTTT. Translation: CASSLAQRSTDTQYF.

This clonotype has more than one count but fewer than ten. The gene calls are TRBV20-1 and TRBJ2-3, with 8 bases aligning to TRBD1. V gave up 7 bases and J gave up 3 bases; unmatched junction bases: 9. In germline, CDR1 is DFQATT, CDR2 SNEGSKA (reference sequence). The CDR3 length is 14 residues. CDR3 bases: TGCAGTGTAAGAACCGGACAGGGTACAGATACGCAGTATTTT. Its translation: CSVRTGQGTDTQYF.

This clonotype was observed many times. The rearrangement links TRBV9 to TRBJ1-1; D ambiguous. This CDR3 is built from 15 residues. The germline V gene encodes CDR1 SGDLS and CDR2 YYNGEE. Trimming took 0 bases from V and 0 from J, leaving 9 bases between them. CDR3 DNA sequence: TGTGCCAGCAGCGTAGGGGTAGAGATGAACACTGAAGCTTTCTTT. Translated, it gives CASSVGVEMNTEAFF.

The table lists this clonotype with many counts. The chain uses TRBV5-5 and TRBJ1-1; TRBD1 matches 7 bases. The germline V gene encodes CDR1 SGHKS and CDR2 YYEKEE (reference sequence). J was trimmed by 3 bases and V by 1 base; bases with no gene match: 9. The length of the CDR3 is 16 residues. The CDR3 sequence is CASSLRDRVQDTEAFF. The CDR3 DNA reads TGTGCCAGCAGCTTGCGCGACAGGGTGCAGGACACTGAAGCTTTCTTT.

The CDR3 DNA reads as TGTGCCAGCACCCAACGTAGGTCAGGGTCCCGGGACACCGGGGAGCTGTTTTTT. Protein product: CASTQRRSGSRDTGELFF. The V call is TRBV7-9, the J call TRBJ2-2, with D maybe TRBD1 (5 bases). Trimming removed 7 bases from V and 3 bases from J, with 24 bases in between. CDR1 and CDR2 (germline): SEHNR, FQNEAQ (reference sequence). The CDR3 is 18 residues long.

This clonotype was seen more than once but under ten times. V is TRBV20-1 and J is TRBJ1-4; unclear D gene. V was shortened by 6 bases and J by 0 bases, with 14 bases between the two germline ends. Germline V gene lookup returns CDR1 DFQATT and CDR2 SNEGSKA (reference sequence). CDR3 size: 15 residues. The DNA for the CDR3 is TGCAGTGCCCCCTCTCCCCAGGCAACTAATGAAAAACTGTTTTTT. Protein sequence: CSAPSPQATNEKLFF.

This clonotype was counted ten times or more. The rearrangement links TRBV6-5 to TRBJ2-1, with 9 nucleotides matching TRBD2. V lost 0 bases and J lost 5; bases outside the gene matches: 5. The CDR3 consists of 16 residues. Germline CDR1 and CDR2: MNHEY and SVGAGI. The CDR3 region has the DNA TGTGCCAGCAGTTACTCAAGTAGCGGGAGCAACAATGAGCAGTTCTTC. Translating it yields CASSYSSSGSNNEQFF.

This clonotype was picked up many times. The rearrangement links TRBV28 to TRBJ2-7; TRBD1 matches 10 bases. The CDR3 runs to 14 residues. V shed 10 bases, J shed 4 bases, and the junction held 10 bases outside the gene matches. Per germline, CDR1 MDHEN and CDR2 SYDVKM. DNA for the CDR3: TGTGCCACCCAGTGGGACAGGGGATTATACGAGCAGTACTTC. Amino acid sequence: CATQWDRGLYEQYF.

There are many counts of this clonotype. The V and J genes are TRBV27 and TRBJ1-2; D gene unclear. V gave up 3 bases and J gave up 0 bases, with 11 bases separating them. Germline CDR1 and CDR2: MNHEY and SMNVEV (reference sequence). CDR3 length: 15 amino acids. CDR3 coding DNA: TGTGCCAGCAGTTTCGGAGGGTCCGCTAACTATGGCTACACCTTC. The encoded protein is CASSFGGSANYGYTF.

This clonotype was recorded at least ten times. The chain has TRBV27 and TRBJ2-7; weak D call: TRBD2 (6 bases). The CDR3 extends over 15 amino acids. CDR1 and CDR2 from the germline V gene are MNHEY and SMNVEV (reference sequence). V lost 5 bases and J lost 3, with 17 bases in between. CDR3 nucleotides: TGTGCCAGCAGTATCCCCGGGACTCCACTCTACGAGCAGTACTTC. The encoded protein is CASSIPGTPLYEQYF.

This clonotype has a count of ten or more. The chain carries TRBV28 and TRBJ2-1, with D tentatively TRBD1 (5 bases). V lost 3 bases and J lost 5, with 8 bases in between. Germline assignment: CDR1 MDHEN and CDR2 SYDVKM. The CDR3 length is 13 residues. DNA of the CDR3: TGTGCCAGCAGTTTGCAGGGCCACAATGAGCAGTTCTTC. It specifies CASSLQGHNEQFF.

This clonotype came up a few times. V gene TRBV4-1 combines with J gene TRBJ1-2; D might be TRBD1 (5 bases). V was shortened by 7 bases and J by 0 bases, with 18 bases between the two germline ends. This CDR3 spans 16 amino acids. Germline CDR1 reads MGHRA; CDR2 reads YSYEKL. The CDR3 here is CASTPAVGRSNYGYTF. The CDR3 DNA sequence: TGCGCCAGCACCCCAGCGGTGGGACGGTCTAACTATGGCTACACCTTC.

V and J are TRBV7-6 and TRBJ2-1, with TRBD2 as a possible D gene (5 bases). V shed 2 bases and J shed 0 bases, with 8 bases lying between them. CDR1 is SGHVS and CDR2 is FNYEAQ in the germline V gene. This CDR3 is 15 amino acids long. CDR3 DNA: TGTGCCAGCAGCTTATGGGGAGCCTCCTACAATGAGCAGTTCTTC. Translation: CASSLWGASYNEQFF.

The sample holds many counts of this clonotype. The chain joins TRBV6-9 to TRBJ1-1; no clear D. Germline assignment: CDR1 MNHGY and CDR2 SVAAGI. The CDR3 is made up of 12 amino acids. V dropped 3 bases and J dropped 8 bases, with 10 bases sitting between them. Here the CDR3 DNA reads TGTGCCAGCAGTTACGGGGAAGGCGAAGCTTTCTTT. It translates to CASSYGEGEAFF.

This clonotype was seen many times. The gene calls are TRBV7-9 and TRBJ1-2, with 8 bases aligning to TRBD1. This CDR3 has 16 residues. CDR1 is SEHNR and CDR2 is FQNEAQ in the germline V gene (reference sequence). The V gene end was trimmed by 6 bases and the J gene end by 3 bases; junction bases not matched to a gene: 12. The CDR3 protein is CASSHGRDRSDYGYTF. The CDR3 bases are TGTGCCAGCAGTCACGGGCGGGACAGGTCGGACTATGGCTACACCTTC.

This clonotype was seen only a few times. The chain is built from TRBV18 and TRBJ2-7; the match to TRBD2 covers 7 bases. Germline CDR1 and CDR2: KGHSH and LQKENI. There are 14 residues in the CDR3. J gave up 5 bases and V 3 bases, and 7 bases lay outside the gene matches. The DNA for the CDR3 is TGTGCCAGCTCACCCGGGGGAGGGGCCCACGAGCAGTACTTC. Translating it yields CASSPGGGAHEQYF.

V gene TRBV4-1 combines with J gene TRBJ2-1; no definite D call. CDR3 length: 17 amino acids. CDR1 and CDR2 from the germline V gene are MGHRA and YSYEKL. V was shortened by 4 bases and J by 4 bases, with 20 bases between the two germline ends. CDR3 in DNA: TGCGCCAGCAGCCTAACGTCGGTTGTATCCTCGTACAATGAGCAGTTCTTC. As protein: CASSLTSVVSSYNEQFF.

In the case of this clonotype: This could be a read error, since a much larger clone is one nucleotide away. The chain joins TRBV28 to TRBJ1-4; unclear D gene. Germline CDR1 MDHEN, CDR2 SYDVKM. The CDR3 spans 13 residues. CDR3 DNA sequence: TGTGCCAGCAGTAGGGAGGCTAATGAAAGACTGTTTTTT. It encodes CASSREANERLFF.

V gene TRBV28 combines with J gene TRBJ2-7; unclear D gene. CDR1 and CDR2 (germline): MDHEN, SYDVKM. V lost 6 bases, J lost 3 bases, and 21 bases lay in between. The CDR3 is 16 amino acids. The DNA of the CDR3 is TGTGCCAGCAGCCTTCCCAACAATGGCCCGTACTACGAGCAGTACTTC. Its protein is CASSLPNNGPYYEQYF. Drawing the rest from reference TRBV28 and TRBJ2-7, the complete variable domain is DVKVTQSSRYLVKRTGEKVFLECVQDMDHENMFWYRQDPGLGLRLIYFSYDVKMKEKGDIPEGYSVSREKKERFSLILESASTNQTSMYLCASSLPNNGPYYEQYFGPGTRLTVT.